The clone carrying this T cell receptor beta chain was counted between two and nine times. What it binds is not known. Assay used: immunoSEQ multiplex PCR; TCRdb lists only in-frame clones, some missing. This repertoire shows tens of thousands of clones, about 90% found once; its top ten account for about 1.6%. Trimming left V 5 bases short and J 2 bases short, with 10 bases between. CDR3 length equals 13 residues. Germline values: CDR1 MNHEY, CDR2 SVGEGT. The data were taken from a study of T cell responses to AZD1222 COVID-19 vaccine. General observations from the study: Clonal diversity may have been underestimated, and the donors were mostly white British, with more females than males. Reportedly, close to half of spike-specific TCRs are directed against unmutated variant regions. The study identified only 6 or 7 AZD1222 recipients as seropositive at baseline.

This TCR derives from an adult in good health. This rearrangement joins TRBV6-2 or TRBV6-3 to TRBJ2-7, with TRBD1 as a possible D gene (6 bases). The sample consisted of peripheral blood, taken on day 0 of AZD1222 vaccination. The CDR3 nucleotides are TGTGCCAGCAGTCCCAACAGGGCCTACGAGCAGTACTTC. Amino acid sequence: CASSPNRAYEQYF.